The 21 T cell receptor beta chains in this list originate from one sample, sequenced in a study of T cells in women clearing cervical HPV infection. Measured with immunoSEQ multiplex PCR; TCRdb has only the in-frame clones, and not every one. The sample shows tens of thousands of clones, and 4.3% sits with its ten largest clones. Sequencing input: blood buffy coat. Receptors originate from a woman aged 18 to 69 with a cervical HPV16 infection that either progressed to CIN3+ or cleared (not recorded which).

Points on this clone: The CDR3 end lies 3 residues beyond the end of the read and is filled in from the germline J gene. This chain links TRBV6-1 with TRBJ2-7; D might be TRBD1 (6 bases). Germline V CDR1 and CDR2: MNHNS, SASEGT. V dropped 0 bases and J dropped 2 bases, with 14 bases sitting between them. The CDR3 covers 16 residues. CDR3 bases read: TGTGCCAGCAGTGAAGCGGAATGGGACACACCCTACGAG. Protein product: CASSEAEWDTPYE. The CDR3 in its entirety is CASSEAEWDTPYEQYF.

In the case of this clone: The read falls 3 residues short of the CDR3 end, and the missing part is taken from the germline J gene. This sequence joins TRBV2 and TRBJ1-5; maybe TRBD1 (6 bases). Between the trimmed V and J ends, which lost 5 bases and 8 bases, there was a span of 13 bases. The CDR3 contains 13 residues. Germline CDR1 SNHLY, CDR2 FYNNEI. CDR3 DNA (partial): TGTGCCAGCAGTATTCAGGGGCCCGAGCCC. Residues: CASSIQGPEP. The full-length CDR3 reads as CASSIQGPEPQHF. The complete variable domain, with remaining parts taken from reference TRBV2 and TRBJ1-5, reads EPEVTQTPSHQVTQMGQEVILRCVPISNHLYFYWYRQILGQKVEFLVSFYNNEISEKSEIFDDQFSVERPDGSNFTLKIRSTKLEDSAMYFCASSIQGPEPQHFGDGTRLSIL.

This clone shows up as medium-sized by frequency. With the read ending 3 residues before the CDR3 end, the germline J gene is used to fill in that end. The chain links TRBV2 to TRBJ1-5, with TRBD1 as a possible D gene (6 bases). V dropped 3 bases and J dropped 9 bases, with 12 bases sitting between them. The CDR3 has 13 amino acids. CDR1 and CDR2 (germline): SNHLY, FYNNEI. Partial CDR3 DNA: TGTGCCAGCAGTGATACAGGGATAGGGCCC. Translated, it gives CASSDTGIGP. The full CDR3 sequence reads CASSDTGIGPQHF.

To note about this clone: Sequencing ends 3 residues short of the CDR3 end; the germline J gene provides the rest. V usage is TRBV7-2 and J usage is TRBJ1-2, with 7 bases identical to TRBD1. CDR3 size: 15 residues. The V gene's germline CDR1 is SGHTA and CDR2 FQGNSA. V shed 5 bases and J 1 base; nucleotides not matched to a gene: 7. The CDR3 loop reads CASSPQGLVNYGYTF. Partial CDR3 DNA: TGTGCCAGCAGCCCACAGGGGCTGGTTAACTATGGC.

Concerning this clone itself: Read sequence stops 3 residues before the CDR3 end, and the germline J gene provides the missing end. The chain employs TRBV19 and TRBJ1-2, with 9 bases identical to TRBD1. Germline values: CDR1 LNHDA, CDR2 SQIVND (reference sequence). The CDR3 spans 13 residues. The chain's CDR3 is CASWGQGARGYTF. The DNA read from the CDR3 is TGTGCCAGCTGGGGACAGGGAGCTAGGGGC.

Partial CDR3 DNA: TGTGCCAGCAGTGTATTCGATGGACGGGGAGTAAAA. It translates to CASSVFDGRGVK. The whole CDR3 protein reads CASSVFDGRGVKLFF. The chain uses TRBV2 and TRBJ1-4; D is ambiguous. The read terminates 3 residues before the CDR3 end, so the remaining end is supplied by the germline J gene. Trimming left V 4 bases short and J 10 bases short, with 19 bases between. This CDR3 is built from 15 residues. Germline CDR1 reads SNHLY; CDR2 reads FYNNEI.

Concerning this clone itself: The DNA ends 3 residues before the CDR3 does, and the rest of the CDR3 is filled in from the germline J gene. V and J are TRBV2 and TRBJ1-5, with D perhaps matching TRBD1 (5 bases). The CDR3 is 15 residues long. Germline CDR1 SNHLY, CDR2 FYNNEI. Trimming cost V 4 bases and J 3 bases, with 13 bases left between them. The CDR3 bases that were read are TGTGCCAGCAGTGTAGAAGGGGTCCCCAATCAGCCC. Residues: CASSVEGVPNQP. The whole CDR3 reads CASSVEGVPNQPQHF.

Turning to this clone: Read data end 3 residues before the CDR3 end; the end is taken from the germline J gene. This chain joins TRBV7-9 and TRBJ1-1; weak D call: TRBD1 (6 bases). CDR3 length: 14 residues. Trimming pared 3 bases from V and 0 bases from J, leaving 8 bases between. CDR1 is SEHNR, CDR2 FQNEAQ, per germline (reference sequence). Partial CDR3 DNA: TGTGCCAGCAGCTTCGGACAGATGAACACTGAA. This translates into CASSFGQMNTE. The full CDR3 protein is CASSFGQMNTEAFF.

To note about this clone: An end of the junction differs from the germline gene, which may be a read error. The read ends 3 residues shy of where the CDR3 ends; the end is completed using the germline J gene. This same CDR3 is encoded by further DNA sequences in the sample. This chain connects TRBV7-9 to TRBJ1-3; maybe TRBD1 (5 bases). CDR3 length equals 15 residues. Germline lookup yields CDR1 SEHNR and CDR2 FQNEAQ (reference sequence). The CDR3 bases that were read are TGTGCCAGCAGCTTGACAGCCAACTCTGGAAACACT. It yields the protein CASSLTANSGNT. The full CDR3 reads CASSLTANSGNTIYF.

For this clone: The read is 3 residues too short to cover the CDR3 end, so that end is filled in from the germline J gene. The V call is TRBV7-8, the J call TRBJ2-1, with D perhaps matching TRBD1 (8 bases). The ends were cut back, 4 bases at V and 4 bases at J, with 17 bases in the middle. This CDR3 comprises 16 residues. CDR1 is SGHVS and CDR2 is FQNEAQ in the germline V gene. CDR3 bases read: TGTGCCAGCAGCTACAGGGGGGGACGGCGATACAATGAG. It specifies CASSYRGGRRYNE. In full, the CDR3 is CASSYRGGRRYNEQFF. The full variable domain, with the rest looked up from reference TRBV7-8 and TRBJ2-1, is GAGVSQSPRYKVAKRGQDVALRCDPISGHVSLFWYQQALGQGPEFLTYFQNEAQLDKSGLPSDRFFAERPEGSVSTLKIQRTQQEDSAVYLCASSYRGGRRYNEQFFGPGTRLTVL.

As concerns this clone: The read gets to within 3 residues of the CDR3 end, and the germline J gene fills in the rest. V usage is TRBV20-1 and J usage is TRBJ1-2; 7 bases align to TRBD1. Per the germline V gene, CDR1 is DFQATT and CDR2 is SNEGSKA (reference sequence). The CDR3 totals 13 residues. Trimming cost V 6 bases and J 3 bases; bases outside gene matches: 7. Incomplete CDR3 DNA: TGCAGTGCGAGATCTGACAGGGACTATGGC. This encodes CSARSDRDYG. The entire CDR3 sequence reads CSARSDRDYGYTF.

This chain's CDR3 is CSASTLAGGKGEYTF. CDR3 DNA (partial): TGCAGTGCTAGTACACTAGCGGGCGGGAAGGGCGAG. V gene TRBV20-1 combines with J gene TRBJ1-2; D ambiguous. The CDR3 end is not reached by the read, which stops 3 residues before it; the germline J gene fills it in. The CDR3 spans 15 residues. CDR1 is DFQATT, CDR2 SNEGSKA, per germline (reference sequence).

Concerning this clone: The CDR3 end lies 3 residues beyond the end of the read and is filled in from the germline J gene. The chain uses TRBV5-1 and TRBJ2-3; the D is unclear. This CDR3 is built from 14 residues. The germline V gene encodes CDR1 SGHRS and CDR2 YFSETQ. CDR3 DNA (partial): TGCGCCAGCAGCTTGGGTCAGACTCAAGAGACG. As protein: CASSLGQTQET. Given in full, the CDR3 is CASSLGQTQETQYF.

On this clone itself: The read terminates 3 residues before the CDR3 end, so the remaining end is supplied by the germline J gene. V is TRBV14 and J is TRBJ2-5, with 9 bases aligning to TRBD1. This CDR3 is built from 15 residues. Germline V gene lookup returns CDR1 SGHDN and CDR2 FVKESK. Trimming removed 3 bases from V and 1 base from J; junction bases left unmatched: 3. CDR3 region: CASSQGTGRQETQYF. The sequenced part of the CDR3 DNA is TGTGCCAGCAGCCAGGGGACAGGGCGCCAAGAGACC.

To note about this clone: The read finishes 3 residues shy of the CDR3 end, and the germline J gene is used to complete it. This rearrangement joins TRBV30 to TRBJ2-1, with 14 bases that match TRBD2. The germline V gene encodes CDR1 GTSNPN and CDR2 SVGIG (reference sequence). The CDR3 loop spans 17 amino acids. Trimming at V came to 4 bases and at J to 9 bases, leaving 14 bases not matched to a gene. The CDR3: CAWIPLPGLAGEGEQFF. CDR3 bases read: TGTGCCTGGATCCCCCTTCCGGGACTAGCGGGAGAGGGTGAG.

With regard to this clone: One junction end disagrees with the germline gene, perhaps due to a read error. The CDR3 is cut off 3 residues early in the read; its end comes from the germline J gene. The same CDR3 can be traced to other DNA sequences in this sample. The chain uses TRBV7-9 and TRBJ1-3; TRBD1 matches at 9 bases. Germline V gene lookup returns CDR1 SEHNR and CDR2 FQNEAQ (reference sequence). CDR3 length: 15 amino acids. CDR3 bases read: TGTGCCAGCGTGACAGGGGGTAAACAGGGAAACACT. Protein: CASVTGGKQGNT. The CDR3 reads in full as CASVTGGKQGNTIYF.

About this clone itself: From the germline J gene comes the end of the CDR3, since the read stops 3 residues before it. This sequence joins TRBV4-1 and TRBJ1-2; 8 bases agree with TRBD1. This CDR3 has 17 residues. J gave up 2 bases and V 0 bases, and 8 bases lay outside the gene matches. Per germline, CDR1 MGHRA and CDR2 YSYEKL. The covered CDR3 bases are TGCGCCAGCAGCCAAGATCCCCAGGGGGCTCAGAACTATGGC. It translates to CASSQDPQGAQNYG. The whole CDR3 sequence is CASSQDPQGAQNYGYTF.

Details on this clone: The CDR3 end lies 3 residues beyond the end of the read and is filled in from the germline J gene. The chain has TRBV19 and TRBJ2-4; 8 bases map to TRBD1. The CDR3 has 14 amino acids. The germline V gene encodes CDR1 LNHDA and CDR2 SQIVND (reference sequence). The CDR3 DNA, read in part, is TGTGCCAGTAGTACTCTCGGACAGGGACTTAGT. Amino acid sequence: CASSTLGQGLS. The full-length CDR3 reads as CASSTLGQGLSQYF.

Details on this clone: A read error may produce the germline difference seen at one junction end. The observed sequence ends 3 residues before the CDR3 terminus, with the missing tail filled in from the germline J gene. The V call is TRBV4-2, the J call TRBJ2-1; D possibly corresponds to TRBD2 (7 bases). The CDR3 is 17 residues long. CDR1 is LGHNA, CDR2 YNFKEQ, per germline. The sequenced part of the CDR3 DNA is TGCGCCAGCAGCTTAAGTGGGTCTGGGGGGGCGTACAATGAG. Amino acids: CASSLSGSGGAYNE. The full CDR3 reads CASSLSGSGGAYNEQFF.

A remark on this clone: The CDR3 is cut off 3 residues early in the read; its end comes from the germline J gene. The chain is built from TRBV6-2 or TRBV6-3 and TRBJ2-3; D possibly corresponds to TRBD2 (6 bases). V gave up 2 bases and J gave up 0 bases, with 6 bases separating them. Germline CDR1 is MNHEY and CDR2 is SVGEGT. This CDR3 is 14 amino acids long. CDR3 bases read: TGTGCCAGCAGTTACCTAGCGAGCACAGATACG. Translation gives CASSYLASTDT. The full CDR3 protein reads CASSYLASTDTQYF.

A remark on this clone: The observed sequence ends 3 residues before the CDR3 terminus, with the missing tail filled in from the germline J gene. The chain links TRBV2 to TRBJ1-5; 10 bases align to TRBD1. Germline V gene lookup returns CDR1 SNHLY and CDR2 FYNNEI. This CDR3 spans 18 amino acids. Trimming removed 4 bases from V and 2 bases from J; junction bases left unmatched: 11. CDR3 bases read: TGTGCCAGCAGTGTAGGGGTATCCGGGACAGGGGGCAATCAGCCC. Translating gives CASSVGVSGTGGNQP. The entire CDR3 reads CASSVGVSGTGGNQPQHF. Full variable domain (rest looked up from reference TRBV2 and TRBJ1-5): EPEVTQTPSHQVTQMGQEVILRCVPISNHLYFYWYRQILGQKVEFLVSFYNNEISEKSEIFDDQFSVERPDGSNFTLKIRSTKLEDSAMYFCASSVGVSGTGGNQPQHFGDGTRLSIL.